These T cell receptor beta chains were read from a single sample in a study of memory CD4+ T cells and cytomegalovirus serostatus. The data were produced by immunoSEQ multiplex PCR, yet TCRdb's version contains in-frame clones alone and is incomplete. The table records 50,000 to 55,000 clones, around 78% of them present only once. Sequenced input: memory CD4+ T cells from blood. All receptors derive from an adult in good health and CMV-seronegative. Both conserved end residues are part of each CDR3. A D gene is named only where the DNA matches it firmly. Size is stated for part of the rows, as once, few or many counts, or as a class when the clone is expanded.

v_gene	j_gene	abundance	d_gene	CDR3aa
TRBV7-3	TRBJ2-3	.	.	CASSSPGGGGSTDTQYF
TRBV27	TRBJ2-3	.	TRBD2	CASRGTSRSTDTQYF
TRBV2	TRBJ2-1	.	.	CASSLATGNKEQFF
TRBV30	TRBJ1-5	.	TRBD1	CAWSVDRGNQPQHF
TRBV5-4	TRBJ1-2	.	.	CASSLGGTYGYTF
TRBV5-1	TRBJ2-2	.	.	CASSLVVETGELFF
TRBV28	TRBJ2-5	.	.	CASGGYQETQYF
TRBV9	TRBJ1-6	.	.	CASSPEAGRNSPLHF
TRBV5-1	TRBJ1-1	few	.	CASSLDVNTEAFF
TRBV5-1	TRBJ2-7	once	TRBD1	CASSDRDRGPSSYEQYF
TRBV7-2	TRBJ1-4	.	.	CASSTHREGSQKLFF
TRBV6-1	TRBJ1-1	.	.	CASSQHDEAFF
TRBV4-2	TRBJ2-6	few	.	CASSQAGDSGANVLTF
TRBV18	TRBJ1-3	.	.	CASSMAGAVGNTIYF
TRBV27	TRBJ2-1	few	.	CASSLRHEQFF
TRBV25-1	TRBJ1-1	.	.	CASTLTGEAFF
TRBV2	TRBJ1-1	few	.	CASSEGTRNTEAFF
TRBV19	TRBJ2-7	.	TRBD2	CASSISPGGVSYEQYF
TRBV6-6	TRBJ1-4	.	.	CASRRGTDEKLFF
TRBV11-2	TRBJ1-6	.	.	CASSRGGSGSPLHF
TRBV2	TRBJ2-3	.	.	CASSEGLSTDTQYF
TRBV29-1	TRBJ1-1	few	.	CSVGIGQNTEAFF
TRBV27	TRBJ1-1	.	TRBD1	CASSFRGYTEAFF
TRBV19	TRBJ2-2	once	.	CASSIAEQGTGELFF
TRBV29-1	TRBJ1-2	.	TRBD1	CSAQDRVSGYTF
TRBV27	TRBJ1-1	.	.	CATLDRLNTEAFF
TRBV5-1	TRBJ2-7	once	.	CASSRDGSYEQYF
TRBV19	TRBJ2-2	.	.	CASSIRHGELFF
TRBV7-2	TRBJ1-3	.	TRBD1	CASSLGHRGGNTIYF
TRBV28	TRBJ2-2	.	TRBD1	CASSPGTANTGELFF
TRBV10-3	TRBJ2-7	.	TRBD1	CAIRWDSTTEQYF
TRBV7-9	TRBJ1-2	.	.	CASSLEGPRNTF
TRBV30	TRBJ1-1	.	TRBD1	CAWSLQGGSRGTEAFF
TRBV7-2	TRBJ2-7	.	.	CASSYRVSHEQYF
TRBV5-6	TRBJ2-3	.	.	CASSLGLALDTDTQYF
TRBV19	TRBJ2-7	.	TRBD1	CASSPRQGQTYEQYF
TRBV30	TRBJ1-4	once	.	CAWSRQGGEKLFF
TRBV2	TRBJ1-3	.	.	CASSETWGPGNTIYF
TRBV11-2	TRBJ2-3	.	.	CASSLSGSPASTDTQYF
TRBV6-4	TRBJ2-3	.	.	CASSVGQPGPDTQYF
TRBV11-2	TRBJ2-5	once	.	CASSQHYQETQYF
TRBV5-6	TRBJ1-2	once	.	CASSLASQLTF
TRBV4-1	TRBJ2-5	.	TRBD1	CASSWTGQETQYF
TRBV30	TRBJ1-4	.	.	CVLKRGANEKLFF
TRBV13	TRBJ2-3	.	TRBD2	CASSRGLAGALSPRKSTDTQYF
TRBV5-1	TRBJ1-6	.	.	CASSLSRGADSSPLHF
TRBV7-2	TRBJ2-3	once	.	CASTPGVRGGAGDTQYF
TRBV5-5	TRBJ1-1	.	.	CASSLRGPRNEAFF
TRBV6-1	TRBJ2-1	.	.	CATFRGSINEQFF
TRBV7-9	TRBJ2-1	.	TRBD2	CASSPPGSGGTNEQFF
TRBV4-2	TRBJ1-6	.	.	CASSQHTGADSPLHF
TRBV5-1	TRBJ2-1	once	.	CASRESSYNEQFF
TRBV5-4	TRBJ1-2	.	.	CASSPPSRERGYGYTF
TRBV7-2	TRBJ1-1	.	.	CASTPGGNTEAFF
TRBV19	TRBJ2-3	.	TRBD2	CASSPSGGSTDTQYF
TRBV5-5	TRBJ2-6	.	.	CASSYPSRANVLTF
TRBV5-4	TRBJ2-2	.	TRBD1	CASSPGTGMETGELFF
TRBV5-1	TRBJ2-3	.	.	CASSSRGGGTDTQYF
TRBV29-1	TRBJ2-5	.	TRBD2	CSGREGPETQYF